This T cell receptor beta chain was sequenced for a study of blood T cell repertoires in COVID-19. Turning to the study itself: The United States, Italy and Spain supplied acute and convalescent COVID-19 samples.

The CDR3 totals 15 residues. CDR1 SNHLY and CDR2 FYNNEI come from the germline V gene. Trimming left V 5 bases short and J 5 bases short, with 15 bases between. Methods used by the authors: Amplification of reference gene primers was used by the study to estimate nucleated cell counts. TCRdb keeps only in-frame clones here, not all; method: immunoSEQ multiplex PCR. That table supplies the V and J calls and clone size; D and trimming were determined from the DNA. Found here are about 120,000 clones, roughly four fifths of them singletons; the top ten hold over 4.5%. This chain connects TRBV2 to TRBJ1-4, with D tentatively TRBD1 (5 bases). Material: peripheral blood. The origin of this receptor is a man in his 60s with acute or convalescent COVID-19. The CDR3 coding sequence is TGTGCCAGCAGTCTCTCTGGGGCGAGAAATGAAAAACTGTTTTTT. It is translated as CASSLSGARNEKLFF.